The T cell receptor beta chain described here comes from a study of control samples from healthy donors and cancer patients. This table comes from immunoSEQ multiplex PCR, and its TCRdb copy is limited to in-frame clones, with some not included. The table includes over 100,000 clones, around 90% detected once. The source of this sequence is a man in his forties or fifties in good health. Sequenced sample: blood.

The CDR3 protein is CASSFKQPQHF. CDR3 nucleotides: TGTGCCAGCAGTTTTAAGCAGCCCCAGCATTTT. V is TRBV28 and J is TRBJ1-5; D gene ambiguous. From germline, CDR1 is MDHEN and CDR2 SYDVKM. Deletions cut 3 bases from V and 7 bases from J, with 4 bases between. This CDR3 contains 11 residues.